This entry lists 8 T cell receptor beta chains sequenced from one sample in a study of shared clonotypes between healthy human individuals. Sequencing used immunoSEQ multiplex PCR; TCRdb keeps in-frame clones, though not all of them. The sample consists of 1,500,000 or so clones, 95% to 97% of them appearing once. The sequencing sample was made of naive CD4+ T cells sorted from blood. Regarding subset: CD45RA+ positively selected. The receptor source for this set is a man between 25 and 39 years old in good health.

The chain combines TRBV2 with TRBJ1-2; D unclear. V lost 4 bases to trimming and J lost 8 bases, with 14 bases between them. This CDR3 region has 13 residues. Germline V gene data show CDR1 as SNHLY and CDR2 as FYNNEI. CDR3 bases: TGTGCCAGCAGTGCGGGAGTGTATGAGGGCTACACCTTC. It specifies CASSAGVYEGYTF.

A single count supports this clone. The chain carries TRBV19 and TRBJ2-7, with D tentatively TRBD1 (6 bases). In germline, CDR1 is LNHDA, CDR2 SQIVND (reference sequence). V shed 6 bases and J shed 0 bases, with 15 bases lying between them. The CDR3 runs 15 residues. The CDR3 reads CASSPRGASSYEQYF. For the CDR3, the DNA is TGTGCCAGTAGCCCCAGGGGAGCGAGCTCCTACGAGCAGTACTTC. The whole variable domain, filled in from reference TRBV19 and TRBJ2-7, reads DGGITQSPKYLFRKEGQNVTLSCEQNLNHDAMYWYRQDPGQGLRLIYYSQIVNDFQKGDIAEGYSVSREKKESFPLTVTSAQKNPTAFYLCASSPRGASSYEQYFGPGTRLTVT.

This sequence joins TRBV5-1 and TRBJ2-3, with 8 bases aligning to TRBD1. The length of the CDR3 is 16 residues. From germline, CDR1 is SGHRS and CDR2 YFSETQ. V shed 2 bases, J shed 4 bases, and the junction held 9 bases outside the gene matches. In DNA form, the CDR3 reads TGCGCCAGCAGCTTCGAATTGACAGGGGCGGCAGATACGCAGTATTTT. This encodes CASSFELTGAADTQYF. The complete variable domain, with remaining parts taken from reference TRBV5-1 and TRBJ2-3, reads KAGVTQTPRYLIKTRGQQVTLSCSPISGHRSVSWYQQTPGQGLQFLFEYFSETQRNKGNFPGRFSGRQFSNSRSEMNVSTLELGDSALYLCASSFELTGAADTQYFGPGTRLTVL.

This sequence joins TRBV9 and TRBJ2-1; a weak D match, TRBD1 (5 bases). In germline, CDR1 is SGDLS, CDR2 YYNGEE. V dropped 3 bases and J dropped 9 bases, with 22 bases sitting between them. The CDR3 is 16 residues long. This CDR3 is CASSASTGVPSSEQFF. In DNA, the CDR3 is TGTGCCAGCAGCGCAAGTACAGGAGTCCCTTCGTCTGAGCAGTTCTTC.

This rearrangement joins TRBV6-5 to TRBJ2-2; possibly TRBD2 for D (6 bases). CDR1 MNHEY and CDR2 SVGAGI come from the germline V gene. Trimming stripped 0 bases from V and 2 bases from J, with 10 bases between. The CDR3 consists of 16 residues. The CDR3 region is CASSYSLATNTGELFF. Here the CDR3 DNA reads TGTGCCAGCAGTTACTCGCTAGCGACAAACACCGGGGAGCTGTTTTTT.

Worth noting for this clone: The sample holds other DNA sequences that translate to the same CDR3. The chain employs TRBV9 and TRBJ2-7; 12 positions agree with TRBD2. V shed 2 bases and J 4 bases; nucleotides not matched to a gene: 1. Germline CDR1 is SGDLS and CDR2 is YYNGEE. The CDR3 is made up of 14 amino acids. The CDR3 region is CASSVTSGSYEQYF. CDR3 DNA sequence: TGTGCCAGCAGCGTGACTAGCGGGAGTTACGAGCAGTACTTC.

The chain uses TRBV7-7 and TRBJ2-6; 8 bases align to TRBD2. Trimming cost V 0 bases and J 1 base; bases outside gene matches: 14. The germline gives CDR1 SSHAT, CDR2 FNYEAQ (reference sequence). This CDR3 spans 21 amino acids. CDR3 nucleotide sequence: TGTGCCAGCAGCTTAGCCAGTACTCTCCCGGGAGGGGTATCTGGGGCCAACGTCCTGACTTTC. Translation: CASSLASTLPGGVSGANVLTF.

The CDR3 reads CASSVEQGTGGYTF. DNA of the CDR3: TGTGCCAGCAGTGTCGAACAGGGGACCGGTGGCTACACCTTC. J is TRBJ1-2 and V is TRBV6-4; 7 bases are a match to TRBD1. The CDR3 extends over 14 amino acids. Germline CDR1 reads MRHNA; CDR2 reads SNTAGT. V shed 4 bases, J shed 7 bases, and the junction held 9 bases outside the gene matches.